The entry below describes one TCR beta chain. V dropped 4 bases and J dropped 10; count of bases not matched to a gene: 5. The length of the CDR3 is 13 residues. Germline V lookup: CDR1 SNHLY, CDR2 FYNNEI. Repertoires were generated with immunoSEQ multiplex PCR, while TCRdb's copy carries only in-frame clones and drops some. The repertoire holds about 99,000 clones, with 70% to 90% as singletons. The sample belongs to a study of blood T cell repertoires in COVID-19. The TCR comes from a woman in her sixties or seventies in a cohort sampled during active or convalescent COVID-19. The specimen was peripheral blood. This chain joins TRBV2 and TRBJ2-1; TRBD2 matches at 9 bases. The CDR3 nucleotides read TGTGCCAGCAGTGGGGGACTAGCAGGCGAGCAGTTCTTC. This gives the protein CASSGGLAGEQFF.